This T cell receptor beta chain was sequenced in a study of T cell clones after liver transplantation. Germline CDR1 SEHNR, CDR2 FQNEAQ (reference sequence). The CDR3 is 16 amino acids. With V trimmed by 5 bases and J by 5 bases, 14 bases remained unmatched. Assay: immunoSEQ multiplex PCR; the TCRdb copy retains only in-frame clones and omits some. Of fewer than 85,000 clones in the sample, less than 90% were seen once. The study, taken as a whole, reports: Circulating graft-donor-reactive CD4 TCRbeta sequences fell significantly post-transplant in 5 of 8 subjects.

This clone occurred once. Its target is not known. This TCR came from a human patient who received a liver transplant. Among the T cells, some may be from the graft donor. The V gene is TRBV7-9, the J gene TRBJ2-7, with 8 nucleotides matching TRBD1. Sample: CD4+ T cells from blood, taken at the 22-month timepoint. The CDR3 DNA sequence: TGTGCCAGCAGCCGACCCGCCGGGACAGGCAGAAACGAGCAGTACTTC. Translated: CASSRPAGTGRNEQYF.